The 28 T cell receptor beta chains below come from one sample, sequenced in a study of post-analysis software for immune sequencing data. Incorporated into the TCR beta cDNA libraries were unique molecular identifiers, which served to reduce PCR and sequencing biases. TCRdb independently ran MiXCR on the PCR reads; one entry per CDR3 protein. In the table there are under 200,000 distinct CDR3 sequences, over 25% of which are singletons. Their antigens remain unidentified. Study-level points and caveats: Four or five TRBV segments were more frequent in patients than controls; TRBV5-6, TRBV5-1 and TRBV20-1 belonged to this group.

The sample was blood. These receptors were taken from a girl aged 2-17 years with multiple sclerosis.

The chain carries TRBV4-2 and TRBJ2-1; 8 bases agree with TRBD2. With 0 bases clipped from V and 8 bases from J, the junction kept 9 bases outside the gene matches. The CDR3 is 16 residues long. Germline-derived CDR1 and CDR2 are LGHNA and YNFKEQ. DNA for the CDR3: TGTGCCAGCAGCCAAGATCCAGCGGGAGAGTTAGATGAGCAGTTCTTC. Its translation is CASSQDPAGELDEQFF.

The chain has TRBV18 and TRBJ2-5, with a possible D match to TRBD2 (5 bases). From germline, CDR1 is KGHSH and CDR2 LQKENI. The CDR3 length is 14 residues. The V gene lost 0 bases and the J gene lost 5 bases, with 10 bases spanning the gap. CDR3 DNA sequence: TGTGCCAGCTCACCACCAGGAGGTCGGGAGACCCAGTACTTC. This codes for CASSPPGGRETQYF.

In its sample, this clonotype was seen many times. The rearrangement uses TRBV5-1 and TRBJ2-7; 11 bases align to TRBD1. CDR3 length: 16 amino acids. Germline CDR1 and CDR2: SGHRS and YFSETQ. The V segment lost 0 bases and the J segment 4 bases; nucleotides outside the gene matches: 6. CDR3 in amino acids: CASSLAVGTGGYEQYF. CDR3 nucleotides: TGCGCCAGCAGCTTGGCCGTCGGGACAGGGGGATACGAGCAGTACTTC.

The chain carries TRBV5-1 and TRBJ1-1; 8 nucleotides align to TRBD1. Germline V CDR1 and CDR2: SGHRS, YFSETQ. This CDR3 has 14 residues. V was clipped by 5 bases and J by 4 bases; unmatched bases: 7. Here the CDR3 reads CASSNRGGSTEAFF. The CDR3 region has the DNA TGCGCCAGCAGTAACAGGGGGGGAAGCACTGAAGCTTTCTTT.

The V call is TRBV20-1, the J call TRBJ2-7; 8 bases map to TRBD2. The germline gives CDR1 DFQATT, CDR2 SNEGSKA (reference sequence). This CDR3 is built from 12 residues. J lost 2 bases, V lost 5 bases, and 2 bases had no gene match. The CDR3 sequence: CSAREGTYEQYF. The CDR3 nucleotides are TGCAGTGCTCGGGAGGGAACCTACGAGCAGTACTTC.

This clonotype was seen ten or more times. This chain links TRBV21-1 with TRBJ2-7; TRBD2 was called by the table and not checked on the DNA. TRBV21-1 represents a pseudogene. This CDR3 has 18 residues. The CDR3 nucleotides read TGTGCCAGCAGCAAAAGGCGGGCTAGCGGGGATCACTCCTACGAGCAGTACTTC. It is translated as CASSKRRASGDHSYEQYF.

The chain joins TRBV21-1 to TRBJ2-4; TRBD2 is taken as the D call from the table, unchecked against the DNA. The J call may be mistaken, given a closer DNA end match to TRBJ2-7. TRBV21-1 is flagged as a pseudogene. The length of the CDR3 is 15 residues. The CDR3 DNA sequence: TGTGCCAGCAGCAAACTAGCGGGAGGGGCCGACGAGCAGTACTTC. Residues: CASSKLAGGADEQYF.

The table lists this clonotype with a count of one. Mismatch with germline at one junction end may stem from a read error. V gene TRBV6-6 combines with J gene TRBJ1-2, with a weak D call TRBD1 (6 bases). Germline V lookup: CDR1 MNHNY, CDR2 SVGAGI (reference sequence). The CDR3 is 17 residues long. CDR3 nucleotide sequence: TGTGCCAGCAGTTACTCCGGGGGCCAGCGAGCTAACTATGGCGACACCTTC. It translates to CASSYSGGQRANYGDTF.

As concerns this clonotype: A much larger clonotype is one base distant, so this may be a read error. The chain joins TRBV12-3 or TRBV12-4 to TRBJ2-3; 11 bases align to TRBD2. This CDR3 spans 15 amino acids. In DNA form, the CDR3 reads TGTGCCAGCAGCTTAGCGGGGGGGCTAGTTGATACGCACTATTTT. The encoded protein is CASSLAGGLVDTHYF.

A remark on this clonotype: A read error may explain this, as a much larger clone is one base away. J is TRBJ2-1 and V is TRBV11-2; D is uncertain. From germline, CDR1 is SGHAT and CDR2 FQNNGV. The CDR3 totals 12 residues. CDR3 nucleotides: TGTGCCAGCAGCCCCTTGGCCTATAAGCAGTTGTTC. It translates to CASSPLAYKQLF.

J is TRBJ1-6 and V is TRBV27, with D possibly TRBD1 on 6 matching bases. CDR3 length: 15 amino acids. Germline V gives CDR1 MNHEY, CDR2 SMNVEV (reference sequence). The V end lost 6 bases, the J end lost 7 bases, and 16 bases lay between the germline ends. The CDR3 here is CASSLKTGLNSPLHF. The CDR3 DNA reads TGTGCCAGCAGCCTTAAGACAGGTCTAAATTCACCCCTCCACTTT.

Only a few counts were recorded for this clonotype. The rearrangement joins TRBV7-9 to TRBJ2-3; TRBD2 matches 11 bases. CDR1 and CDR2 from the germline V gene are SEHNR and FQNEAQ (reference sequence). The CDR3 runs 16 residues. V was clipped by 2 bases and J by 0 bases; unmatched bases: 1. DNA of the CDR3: TGTGCCAGCAGCTTACGGACTAGCGGGAGCACAGATACGCAGTATTTT. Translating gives CASSLRTSGSTDTQYF.

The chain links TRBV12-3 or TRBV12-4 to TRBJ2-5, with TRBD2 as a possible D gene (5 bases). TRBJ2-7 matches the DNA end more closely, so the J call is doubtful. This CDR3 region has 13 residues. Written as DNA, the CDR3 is TGTGCCAGCAGTTTGAGGGCCTGGGGCGAGCAGTACTTC. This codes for CASSLRAWGEQYF.

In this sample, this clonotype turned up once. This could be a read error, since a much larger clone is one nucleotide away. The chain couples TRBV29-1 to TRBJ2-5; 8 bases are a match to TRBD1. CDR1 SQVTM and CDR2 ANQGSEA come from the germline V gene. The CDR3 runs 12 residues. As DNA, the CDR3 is TGCAGTGATACAGGGGGGCAAGAGACCCAGTACTTC. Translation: CSDTGGQETQYF.

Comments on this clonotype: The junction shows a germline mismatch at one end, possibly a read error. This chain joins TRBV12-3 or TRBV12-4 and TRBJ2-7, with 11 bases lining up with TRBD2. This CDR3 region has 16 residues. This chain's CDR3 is CASSPLTSGTAYERYF. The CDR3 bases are TGTGCCAGCAGTCCTCTGACTAGCGGGACGGCCTACGAGCGGTACTTC.

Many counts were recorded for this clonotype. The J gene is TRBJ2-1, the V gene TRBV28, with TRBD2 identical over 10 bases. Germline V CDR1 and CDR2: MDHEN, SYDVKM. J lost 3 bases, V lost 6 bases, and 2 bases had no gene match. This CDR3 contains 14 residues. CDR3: CASSVAGGYNEQFF. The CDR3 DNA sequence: TGTGCCAGCAGCGTAGCGGGAGGCTACAATGAGCAGTTCTTC.

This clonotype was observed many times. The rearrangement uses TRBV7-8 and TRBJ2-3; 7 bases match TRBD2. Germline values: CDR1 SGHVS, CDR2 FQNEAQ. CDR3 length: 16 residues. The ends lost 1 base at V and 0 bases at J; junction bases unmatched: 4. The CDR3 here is CASSLVRGGSTDTQYF. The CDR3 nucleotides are TGTGCCAGCAGCTTAGTGCGCGGGGGTAGCACAGATACGCAGTATTTT.

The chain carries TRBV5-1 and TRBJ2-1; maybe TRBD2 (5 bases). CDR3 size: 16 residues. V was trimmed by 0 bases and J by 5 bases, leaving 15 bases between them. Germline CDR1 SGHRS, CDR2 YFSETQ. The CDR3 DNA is TGCGCCAGCAGCTTGGTTTTGGACCCCGGGGACAATGAGCAGTTCTTC. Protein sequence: CASSLVLDPGDNEQFF.

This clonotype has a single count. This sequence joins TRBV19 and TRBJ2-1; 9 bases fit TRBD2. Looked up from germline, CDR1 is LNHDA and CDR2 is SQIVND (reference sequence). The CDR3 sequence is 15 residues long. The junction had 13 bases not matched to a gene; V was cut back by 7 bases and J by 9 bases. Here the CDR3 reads CASIGGRALSGEQFF. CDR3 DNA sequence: TGTGCCAGTATTGGCGGGAGGGCCTTATCCGGTGAGCAGTTCTTC.

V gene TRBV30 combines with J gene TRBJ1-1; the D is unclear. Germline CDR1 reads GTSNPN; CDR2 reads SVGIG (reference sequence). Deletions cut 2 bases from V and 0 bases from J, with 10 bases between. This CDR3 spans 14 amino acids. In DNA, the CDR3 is TGTGCCTGGAGTAGGAACGGGCTGAACACTGAAGCTTTCTTT. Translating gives CAWSRNGLNTEAFF.

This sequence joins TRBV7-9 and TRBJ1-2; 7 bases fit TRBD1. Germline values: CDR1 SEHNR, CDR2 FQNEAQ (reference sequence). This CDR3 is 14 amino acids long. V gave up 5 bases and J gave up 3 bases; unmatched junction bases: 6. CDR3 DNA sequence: TGTGCCAGCAGCGCCTCGACAGGGTACTATGGCTACACCTTC. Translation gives CASSASTGYYGYTF.

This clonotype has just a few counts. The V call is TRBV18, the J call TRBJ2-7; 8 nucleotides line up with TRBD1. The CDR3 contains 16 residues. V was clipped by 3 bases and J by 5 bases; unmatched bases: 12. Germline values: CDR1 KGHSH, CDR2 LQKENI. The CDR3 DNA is TGTGCCAGCTCACCCCGGCTAGGGGACAGGATCGACGAGCAGTACTTC. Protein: CASSPRLGDRIDEQYF.

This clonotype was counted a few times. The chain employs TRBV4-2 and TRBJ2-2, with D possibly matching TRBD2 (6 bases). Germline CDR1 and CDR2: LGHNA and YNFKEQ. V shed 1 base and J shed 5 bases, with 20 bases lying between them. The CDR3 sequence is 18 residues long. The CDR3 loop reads CASSQGSGGAGWTGELFF. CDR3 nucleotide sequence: TGTGCCAGCAGCCAAGGAAGCGGCGGGGCCGGTTGGACCGGGGAGCTGTTTTTT.

The CDR3 is CASSRKQGASNQPQHF. CDR3 sequence (DNA): TGTGCCAGTAGTCGAAAACAGGGGGCGAGCAATCAGCCCCAGCATTTT. The V gene is TRBV19, the J gene TRBJ1-5, with 9 bases lining up with TRBD1. CDR3 size: 16 residues. The V segment lost 5 bases and the J segment 1 base; nucleotides outside the gene matches: 6. Germline lookup yields CDR1 LNHDA and CDR2 SQIVND (reference sequence).

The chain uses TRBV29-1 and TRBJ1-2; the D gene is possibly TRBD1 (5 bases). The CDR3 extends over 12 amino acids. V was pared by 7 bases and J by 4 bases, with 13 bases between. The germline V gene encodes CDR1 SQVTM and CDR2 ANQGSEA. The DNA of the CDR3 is TGCAGCGCCCTTCGGGGCTCCTATGGCTACACCTTC. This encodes CSALRGSYGYTF. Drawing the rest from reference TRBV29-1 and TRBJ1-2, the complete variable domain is SAVISQKPSRDICQRGTSLTIQCQVDSQVTMMFWYRQQPGQSLTLIATANQGSEATYESGFVIDKFPISRPNLTFSTLTVSNMSPEDSSIYLCSALRGSYGYTFGSGTRLTVV.

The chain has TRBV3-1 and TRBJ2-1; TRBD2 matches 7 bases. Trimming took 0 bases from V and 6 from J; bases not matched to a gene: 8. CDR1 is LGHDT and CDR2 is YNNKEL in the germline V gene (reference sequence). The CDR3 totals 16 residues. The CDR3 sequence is CASSQESGNAFNEQFF. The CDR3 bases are TGTGCCAGCAGCCAAGAAAGCGGGAACGCCTTCAATGAGCAGTTCTTC.

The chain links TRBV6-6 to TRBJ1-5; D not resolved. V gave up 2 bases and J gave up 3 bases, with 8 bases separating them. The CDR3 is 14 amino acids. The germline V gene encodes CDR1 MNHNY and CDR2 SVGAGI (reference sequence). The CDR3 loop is CASSYLQDNQPQHF. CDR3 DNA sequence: TGTGCCAGCAGTTACCTTCAGGACAATCAGCCCCAGCATTTT.

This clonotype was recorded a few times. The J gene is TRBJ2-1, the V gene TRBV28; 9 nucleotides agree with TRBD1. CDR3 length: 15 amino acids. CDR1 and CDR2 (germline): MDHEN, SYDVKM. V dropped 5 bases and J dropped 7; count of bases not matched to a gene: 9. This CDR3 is CASSPYTGTGNEQFF. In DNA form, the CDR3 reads TGTGCCAGCAGTCCCTACACGGGGACAGGGAATGAGCAGTTCTTC.